This T cell receptor beta chain was recovered during a study of human T cells and chemical hapten exposure. Specified time point: pre-sensitization, week 0. Treatment defined: therapeutic diphenylcyclopropenone sensitization with weekly scalp DPC. TCRdb re-called the RACE reads with MiXCR, one entry per CDR3 protein. Of approximately 370,000 distinct CDR3 sequences in the sample, about 5% were seen once. The CDR3 is 15 residues long. V shed 3 bases and J shed 5 bases, with 16 bases lying between them. Looked up from germline, CDR1 is SGHDN and CDR2 is FVKESK. The rearrangement joins TRBV14 to TRBJ1-1, with D perhaps TRBD1 (5 bases). The specimen comprised whole blood, sampled in connection with sensitization to the hapten diphenylcyclopropenone (DPC). The sequence was obtained from a woman aged 18-29 years with alopecia areata. Some clones in this sample may be carry-over from other donors' samples. CDR3 amino acids: CASSHRRQGLTEAFF. For the CDR3, the DNA is TGTGCCAGCAGCCACCGACGCCAGGGTCTGACTGAAGCTTTCTTT. The whole variable domain, remainder taken from reference TRBV14 and TRBJ1-1, is EAGVTQFPSHSVIEKGQTVTLRCDPISGHDNLYWYRRVMGKEIKFLLHFVKESKQDESGMPNNRFLAERTGGTYSTLKVQPAELEDSGVYFCASSHRRQGLTEAFFGQGTRLTVV.